A selection of T cell receptor beta chains follows, all from one sample in a study of identical twins. A single record per CDR3 protein comes from TCRdb applying MiXCR to the 5' RACE reads. The table lists approximately 630,000 distinct CDR3 sequences, under 8.5% of them singletons. This sample also appeared in a second study, on yellow fever vaccine responses in identical twins.

Sequencing was carried out using PBMCs. The origin of the receptors is a woman aged 18-29 years in good health. CDR3s include the opening cysteine and the closing phenylalanine or tryptophan. D genes are given only for firm matches. Clone size appears in some rows only: once, few, many, or a class for an expanded clone.

TRBV28,TRBJ2-1,NA,NA,TGTGCCAGCAGTTTATCCTACTACAATGAGCAGTTCTTC,CASSLSYYNEQFF
TRBV15,TRBJ2-7,TRBD2,NA,TGTGCCACCAGCAGAGATCCTAGCGGGCGCGGGTACGAGCAGTACTTC,CATSRDPSGRGYEQYF
TRBV5-5,TRBJ2-1,NA,NA,TGTGCCAGCAGCCCTACGGGGAGAGCGACCTACAATGAGCAGTTCTTC,CASSPTGRATYNEQFF
TRBV21-1,TRBJ2-3,NA,NA,TGTGCCAGCAGCAAAGTTGGCACAGATACGCAGTATTTT,CASSKVGTDTQYF
TRBV20-1,TRBJ2-3,TRBD1,few,TGCAGTGCTGCACAGGGGACAGATACGCAGTATTTT,CSAAQGTDTQYF
TRBV24-1,TRBJ1-1,TRBD1,NA,TGTGCCACCAGTGCCGGACAGGGGGCGCGTTTAGACACTGAAGCTTTCTTT,CATSAGQGARLDTEAFF
TRBV10-3,TRBJ2-5,NA,few,TGTGCCATCAGTGAAGTACAGGAGTCGCTCGAGGAGACCCAGTACTTC,CAISEVQESLEETQYF
TRBV6-4,TRBJ2-3,TRBD2,few,TGTGCCAGCAGTCTCTATAGCGGGAGCACAGATACGCAGTATTTT,CASSLYSGSTDTQYF
TRBV20-1,TRBJ2-1,NA,many,TGCAGTGCTTATACCAATGAGCAGTTCTTC,CSAYTNEQFF
TRBV20-1,TRBJ2-1,TRBD2,many,TGCAGTGCTAGTAGACTAGCGGGGGTTAATGAGCAGTTCTTC,CSASRLAGVNEQFF
TRBV4-1,TRBJ2-1,NA,many,TGCGCCAGCAGCCCCCCGGGACGAGCAAACAATGAGCAGTTCTTC,CASSPPGRANNEQFF
TRBV27,TRBJ2-2,TRBD2,many,TGTGCCAGCAGTTTATTTGCTAGCGGGACGTACACCGGGGAGCTGTTTTTT,CASSLFASGTYTGELFF
TRBV9,TRBJ1-1,NA,NA,TGTGCCAGCAGCCCCAACCCGGGTGAAGCTTTCTTT,CASSPNPGEAFF
TRBV28,TRBJ2-2,NA,few,TGTGCCAGCAGTTTATTGGGGTATTACATCGGGGAGCTGTTTTTT,CASSLLGYYIGELFF
TRBV6-1,TRBJ1-2,NA,NA,TGTGCCAGCAGTGAGACAGGCCTCTATGGCTACACCTTC,CASSETGLYGYTF
TRBV18,TRBJ2-7,NA,many,TGTGCCAGTTTGAGAGACAGCTTAATAAACGAGCAGTACTTC,CASLRDSLINEQYF